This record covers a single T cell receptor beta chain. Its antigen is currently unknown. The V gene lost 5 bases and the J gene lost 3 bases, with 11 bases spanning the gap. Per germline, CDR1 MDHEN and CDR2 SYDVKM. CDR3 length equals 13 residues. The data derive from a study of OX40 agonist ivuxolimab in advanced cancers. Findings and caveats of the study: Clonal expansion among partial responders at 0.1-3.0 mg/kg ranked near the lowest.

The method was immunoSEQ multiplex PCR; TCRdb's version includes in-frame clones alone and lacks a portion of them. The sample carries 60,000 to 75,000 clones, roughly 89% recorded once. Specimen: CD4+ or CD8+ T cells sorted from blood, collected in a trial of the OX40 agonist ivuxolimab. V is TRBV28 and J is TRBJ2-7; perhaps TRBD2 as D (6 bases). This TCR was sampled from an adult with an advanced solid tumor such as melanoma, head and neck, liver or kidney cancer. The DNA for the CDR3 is TGTGCCAGCAGTCCGTCGGGGGACTACGAGCAGTACTTC. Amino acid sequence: CASSPSGDYEQYF.